Below, 30 T cell receptor beta chains from the same sample are listed, as sequenced in a study of blood T cell repertoires in COVID-19. TCRdb keeps only in-frame clones here, not all; method: immunoSEQ multiplex PCR. The sample holds about 210,000 clones, approximately 83% seen once. The specimen was peripheral blood. The source is a woman between 40 and 55 years old with active or convalescent COVID-19.

The chain carries TRBV27 and TRBJ2-7, with TRBD1 identical over 12 bases. V gave up 7 bases and J gave up 4 bases; unmatched junction bases: 8. The CDR3 has 15 amino acids. The V gene's germline CDR1 is MNHEY and CDR2 SMNVEV (reference sequence). In nucleotides, the CDR3 is TGTGCCAGCACTCAACCGGGACAGGGGGCTTACGAGCAGTACTTC. This codes for CASTQPGQGAYEQYF.

V gene TRBV19 combines with J gene TRBJ1-3, with a tentative D call TRBD1 (6 bases). V was cut by 7 bases and J by 0 bases, with 16 bases left in between. This CDR3 is built from 16 residues. The germline gives CDR1 LNHDA, CDR2 SQIVND (reference sequence). The CDR3 sequence is CASNPSDSLSGNTIYF. The CDR3 nucleotides are TGTGCCAGTAACCCCTCGGACAGCCTCTCTGGAAACACCATATATTTT.

This chain joins TRBV6-2 or TRBV6-3 and TRBJ1-1; possibly TRBD1 for D (5 bases). The CDR3 loop spans 12 amino acids. Trimming stripped 3 bases from V and 8 bases from J, with 10 bases between. Germline V gene data show CDR1 as MNHEY and CDR2 as SVGEGT. CDR3 in amino acids: CASSYYGGEAFF. In DNA, the CDR3 is TGTGCCAGCAGTTATTATGGGGGGGAAGCTTTCTTT.

The chain is built from TRBV27 and TRBJ2-1; 10 nucleotides agree with TRBD2. Per the germline V gene, CDR1 is MNHEY and CDR2 is SMNVEV (reference sequence). With 2 bases clipped from V and 6 bases from J, the junction kept 4 bases outside the gene matches. CDR3 length: 15 amino acids. The DNA for the CDR3 is TGTGCCAGCAGTTTAAAAAGCGGGAGGGGCAATGAGCAGTTCTTC. It codes for CASSLKSGRGNEQFF.

The chain has TRBV5-1 and TRBJ2-6; 13 bases line up with TRBD2. V gave up 3 bases and J gave up 0 bases; unmatched junction bases: 15. The CDR3 is made up of 22 amino acids. Germline loops: CDR1 SGHRS, CDR2 YFSETQ. Written as DNA, the CDR3 is TGCGCCAGCAGCTGGGGACTAGCGGGAATAAACAAAGGGAGCTCTGGGGCCAACGTCCTGACTTTC. Protein sequence: CASSWGLAGINKGSSGANVLTF.

This chain connects TRBV2 to TRBJ1-3, with a tentative D call TRBD1 (6 bases). The CDR3 extends over 16 amino acids. With 8 bases removed from V and 0 bases from J, the gap between germline ends came to 17 bases. The germline V gene has CDR1 SNHLY and CDR2 FYNNEI. The CDR3 is CASLEKDSFSGNTIYF. CDR3 nucleotide sequence: TGTGCCAGCCTGGAAAAGGACAGTTTCTCTGGAAACACCATATATTTT.

As to this clone: The same CDR3 also results from other DNA sequences found in this sample. The CDR3 reads CASSLGGLNTEAFF. CDR3 in DNA: TGCGCCAGCAGCTTGGGGGGGCTGAACACTGAAGCTTTCTTT. The chain recombines TRBV5-1 with TRBJ1-1; a weak D match, TRBD1 (6 bases). CDR1 is SGHRS and CDR2 is YFSETQ in the germline V gene. The CDR3 is made up of 14 amino acids. Deletions cut 0 bases from V and 0 bases from J, with 6 bases between.

J is TRBJ2-1 and V is TRBV11-3; 7 positions agree with TRBD1. Germline trimming cut 7 bases from V and 9 bases from J; bases unmatched to any gene: 12. Looked up from germline, CDR1 is SGHNT and CDR2 is YENEEA. The CDR3 length is 14 residues. In DNA, the CDR3 is TGTGCCAGCACCGAAGGGGGCGGGTTGGGTGAGCAGTTCTTC. Residues: CASTEGGGLGEQFF. The whole variable domain, filled in from reference TRBV11-3 and TRBJ2-1, reads EAGVVQSPRYKIIEKKQPVAFWCNPISGHNTLYWYLQNLGQGPELLIRYENEEAVDDSQLPKDRFSAERLKGVDSTLKIQPAELGDSAVYLCASTEGGGLGEQFFGPGTRLTVL.

The chain couples TRBV18 to TRBJ1-6; 9 nucleotides match TRBD1. Germline V CDR1 and CDR2: KGHSH, LQKENI. The CDR3 is 15 amino acids. Trimming at V came to 3 bases and at J to 9 bases, leaving 6 bases not matched to a gene. The CDR3 nucleotides read TGTGCCAGCTCACCGGATAACAGGGGGCGTTCACCCCTCCACTTT. Encoded protein: CASSPDNRGRSPLHF. Together with reference TRBV18 and TRBJ1-6, the CDR3 gives the full variable domain: NAGVMQNPRHLVRRRGQEARLRCSPMKGHSHVYWYRQLPEEGLKFMVYLQKENIIDESGMPKERFSAEFPKEGPSILRIQQVVRGDSAAYFCASSPDNRGRSPLHFGNGTRLTVT.

There are a few counts of this clone. The V gene is TRBV5-1, the J gene TRBJ2-1; D is perhaps TRBD1 (6 bases). Germline assignment: CDR1 SGHRS and CDR2 YFSETQ. V gave up 4 bases and J gave up 2 bases, with 10 bases separating them. CDR3 length: 14 residues. CDR3 amino acids: CASSQSGAYNEQFF. CDR3 nucleotides: TGCGCCAGCAGCCAATCAGGGGCCTACAATGAGCAGTTCTTC.

This sequence joins TRBV15 and TRBJ2-1; maybe TRBD1 (6 bases). This CDR3 region has 15 residues. The V end lost 0 bases, the J end lost 7 bases, and 13 bases lay between the germline ends. Germline CDR1 and CDR2: LNHNV and YYDKDF (reference sequence). CDR3 in amino acids: CATSRDTGTLNEQFF. The CDR3 DNA reads as TGTGCCACCAGCAGAGATACGGGGACACTTAATGAGCAGTTCTTC. Looking up the rest from reference TRBV15 and TRBJ2-1 gives the full variable domain: DAMVIQNPRYQVTQFGKPVTLSCSQTLNHNVMYWYQQKSSQAPKLLFHYYDKDFNNEADTPDNFQSRRPNTSFCFLDIRSPGLGDTAMYLCATSRDTGTLNEQFFGPGTRLTVL.

The chain links TRBV7-6 to TRBJ1-2, with TRBD1 matching over 11 bases. Unmatched junction bases numbered 5, after V lost 5 bases and J lost 3 bases. Per the germline V gene, CDR1 is SGHVS and CDR2 is FNYEAQ. The CDR3 extends over 15 amino acids. CDR3 residues: CASSPRTGGDYGYTF. Written as DNA, the CDR3 is TGTGCCAGCAGCCCTAGGACAGGGGGCGACTATGGCTACACCTTC.

CDR3 region: CASSADPGGDTEAFF. The CDR3 DNA reads TGTGCCAGCAGCGCGGACCCCGGAGGGGACACTGAAGCTTTCTTT. V is TRBV5-4 and J is TRBJ1-1, with a possible D match to TRBD1 (5 bases). The CDR3 sequence is 15 residues long. The V end lost 4 bases, the J end lost 3 bases, and 16 bases lay between the germline ends. Germline V lookup: CDR1 SGHNT, CDR2 YYREEE (reference sequence). The full variable domain, its missing parts supplied by reference TRBV5-4 and TRBJ1-1, is ETGVTQSPTHLIKTRGQQVTLRCSSQSGHNTVSWYQQALGQGPQFIFQYYREEENGRGNFPPRFSGLQFPNYSSELNVNALELDDSALYLCASSADPGGDTEAFFGQGTRLTVV.

The chain has TRBV4-1 and TRBJ1-5; tentative D call: TRBD1 (6 bases). The CDR3 consists of 16 residues. The germline V and J ends were trimmed by 0 bases and 1 base, with 10 bases remaining between them. Germline V CDR1 and CDR2: MGHRA, YSYEKL. Here the CDR3 DNA reads TGCGCCAGCAGCCAAGAGTCCAGGGGCAGCAATCAGCCCCAGCATTTT. As protein: CASSQESRGSNQPQHF.

V and J are TRBV18 and TRBJ2-2; D is uncertain. Looked up from germline, CDR1 is KGHSH and CDR2 is LQKENI. The germline V and J ends were trimmed by 6 bases and 7 bases, with 9 bases remaining between them. This CDR3 has 12 amino acids. In DNA, the CDR3 is TGTGCCAGCTCCTCGGTCGGCGGGGAGCTGTTTTTT. It translates to CASSSVGGELFF. Together with reference TRBV18 and TRBJ2-2, the CDR3 gives the full variable domain: NAGVMQNPRHLVRRRGQEARLRCSPMKGHSHVYWYRQLPEEGLKFMVYLQKENIIDESGMPKERFSAEFPKEGPSILRIQQVVRGDSAAYFCASSSVGGELFFGEGSRLTVL.

The chain has TRBV15 and TRBJ1-1; no clear D. The V end lost 1 base, the J end lost 0 bases, and 12 bases lay between the germline ends. The CDR3 is made up of 16 amino acids. CDR1 is LNHNV and CDR2 is YYDKDF in the germline V gene (reference sequence). The CDR3 loop is CATSRGEQLMNTEAFF. The DNA for the CDR3 is TGTGCCACCAGCAGAGGCGAACAGCTCATGAACACTGAAGCTTTCTTT.

The gene calls are TRBV18 and TRBJ2-1; TRBD2 agrees at 14 bases. The V gene's germline CDR1 is KGHSH and CDR2 LQKENI. J gave up 8 bases and V 3 bases, and 3 bases lay outside the gene matches. CDR3 length: 15 residues. CDR3 region: CASSPTSGGAYEQFF. CDR3 bases: TGTGCCAGCTCACCGACTAGCGGGGGGGCCTATGAGCAGTTCTTC.

J is TRBJ2-5 and V is TRBV7-2, with D possibly TRBD2 on 6 matching bases. V was trimmed by 4 bases and J by 4 bases, leaving 10 bases between them. The CDR3 has 13 residues. Looked up from germline, CDR1 is SGHTA and CDR2 is FQGNSA. The CDR3 protein is CASSSSSGETQYF. CDR3 nucleotides: TGTGCCAGCAGCTCGAGTAGCGGAGAGACCCAGTACTTC.

This clone is a singleton in its sample. V gene TRBV2 combines with J gene TRBJ2-1, with 7 bases that match TRBD1. The CDR3 extends over 13 amino acids. V shed 6 bases, J shed 8 bases, and the junction held 7 bases outside the gene matches. Germline values: CDR1 SNHLY, CDR2 FYNNEI. The CDR3 region is CASRTQGVHEQFF. CDR3 nucleotide sequence: TGTGCCAGCAGGACTCAGGGGGTCCATGAGCAGTTCTTC.

CDR3 region: CATSDTDRGQPQHF. The CDR3 bases are TGTGCCACCAGTGACACCGACAGGGGCCAGCCCCAGCATTTT. The chain is built from TRBV24-1 and TRBJ1-5, with 8 bases aligning to TRBD1. Germline V gives CDR1 KGHDR, CDR2 SFDVKD. V lost 4 bases to trimming and J lost 7 bases; unmatched junction nucleotides: 5. This CDR3 spans 14 amino acids.

The rearrangement uses TRBV29-1 and TRBJ2-7, with 8 positions matching TRBD1. V lost 5 bases, J lost 7 bases, and 13 bases stayed unmatched. The CDR3 runs 14 residues. CDR1 and CDR2 (germline): SQVTM, ANQGSEA. The CDR3 nucleotides read TGCAGCGTTAAAAATATGGACAGGGCCGCTGAGCAGTACTTC. Encoded protein: CSVKNMDRAAEQYF.

This chain's CDR3 is CASSFEGARPEAFF. The CDR3 coding sequence is TGTGCCAGCAGTTTCGAGGGGGCCCGACCTGAAGCTTTCTTT. This chain uses TRBV11-3 with TRBJ1-1; 7 positions agree with TRBD1. Per germline, CDR1 SGHNT and CDR2 YENEEA. Losses at the gene ends were 6 bases for V and 6 bases for J; bases not matched to a gene: 10. CDR3 length: 14 amino acids.

J is TRBJ2-1 and V is TRBV6-1; 8 nucleotides align to TRBD2. The germline CDR1 and CDR2 sequences are MNHNS and SASEGT. The CDR3 contains 16 residues. V dropped 4 bases and J dropped 2; count of bases not matched to a gene: 7. CDR3 sequence (DNA): TGTGCCAGCAGTGGGCGGAGCGGGAGCCCCTACAATGAGCAGTTCTTC. Translation gives CASSGRSGSPYNEQFF.

The J gene is TRBJ1-5, the V gene TRBV4-3; D is unclear. The V end was cut by 0 bases, the J end by 4 bases, with 7 bases between. The CDR3 totals 14 residues. Germline-derived CDR1 and CDR2 are LGHNA and YSLEER. The CDR3 nucleotides are TGCGCCAGCAGCCAAGAGGGCCCGAATCAGCCCCAGCATTTT. This gives the protein CASSQEGPNQPQHF.

The chain is built from TRBV28 and TRBJ2-2; 10 nucleotides align to TRBD2. CDR3 length: 15 residues. Germline CDR1 reads MDHEN; CDR2 reads SYDVKM. V trimming: 6 bases; J trimming: 5 bases; junction bases outside the gene matches: 6. DNA for the CDR3: TGTGCCAGCAGAGTAGCGGGGGGTCGTACCGGGGAGCTGTTTTTT. Amino acid sequence: CASRVAGGRTGELFF.

The chain is built from TRBV10-3 and TRBJ1-1; the match to TRBD1 covers 7 bases. The CDR3 is 15 amino acids. Germline V gene sequence: CDR1 ENHRY, CDR2 SYGVKD. J lost 7 bases, V lost 7 bases, and 15 bases had no gene match. The CDR3 loop is CAITGQPTATSEAFF. The CDR3 nucleotides read TGTGCCATCACGGGACAGCCAACCGCAACTAGTGAAGCTTTCTTT.

The V gene is TRBV6-2 or TRBV6-3, the J gene TRBJ2-1, with 7 bases that match TRBD2. V lost 2 bases to trimming and J lost 9 bases; unmatched junction nucleotides: 10. The CDR3 is 15 residues long. Germline V gives CDR1 MNHEY, CDR2 SVGEGT. CDR3 amino acids: CASSYGGLESSEQFF. The CDR3, as DNA: TGTGCCAGCAGTTACGGAGGACTAGAGTCAAGTGAGCAGTTCTTC.

The chain is built from TRBV28 and TRBJ1-3; D is unresolved. The germline V gene has CDR1 MDHEN and CDR2 SYDVKM. The CDR3 contains 14 residues. Trimming took off 9 bases at V and 0 bases at J, with 12 bases between the two ends. The CDR3 protein is CASLSGLSGNTIYF. In nucleotides, the CDR3 is TGTGCCAGTCTCTCAGGTCTCTCTGGAAACACCATATATTTT.

The chain links TRBV15 to TRBJ2-5, with 9 bases that match TRBD2. The V gene end was trimmed by 0 bases and the J gene end by 5 bases; junction bases not matched to a gene: 4. Germline CDR1 reads LNHNV; CDR2 reads YYDKDF (reference sequence). This CDR3 comprises 15 residues. The CDR3 bases are TGTGCCACCAGCAGAGAGACGAGCGGGAGGGAGACCCAGTACTTC. This encodes CATSRETSGRETQYF.

The V and J genes are TRBV5-1 and TRBJ2-5; the match to TRBD2 covers 8 bases. Germline V gene lookup returns CDR1 SGHRS and CDR2 YFSETQ. V was clipped by 2 bases and J by 3 bases; unmatched bases: 9. The CDR3 consists of 16 residues. The CDR3 spells CASSFLLAGGEETQYF. Written as DNA, the CDR3 is TGCGCCAGCAGCTTTTTACTCGCGGGAGGTGAAGAGACCCAGTACTTC.